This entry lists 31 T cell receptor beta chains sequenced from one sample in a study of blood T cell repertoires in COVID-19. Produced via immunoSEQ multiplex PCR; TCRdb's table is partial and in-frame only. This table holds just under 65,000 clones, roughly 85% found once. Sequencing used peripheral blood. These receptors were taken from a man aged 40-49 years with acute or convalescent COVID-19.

The CDR3 DNA sequence: TGTGCCAGCAGCACCCGCGGAAATGAGCAGTTCTTC. It is translated as CASSTRGNEQFF. The rearrangement joins TRBV7-3 to TRBJ2-1, with unresolved D. This CDR3 is 12 amino acids long. The germline V gene encodes CDR1 SGHTA and CDR2 FQGTGA. Trimming pared 5 bases from V and 7 bases from J, leaving 9 bases between.

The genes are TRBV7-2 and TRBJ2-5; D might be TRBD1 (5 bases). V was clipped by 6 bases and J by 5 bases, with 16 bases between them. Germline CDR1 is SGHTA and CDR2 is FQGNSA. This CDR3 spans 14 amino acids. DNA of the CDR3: TGTGCCAGCAGTACAGGAGTAGGGGCGGAGACCCAGTACTTC. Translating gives CASSTGVGAETQYF.

In DNA form, the CDR3 reads TGTGCCAGCAGGAAAACCGGGACAGAGGGGGAGCTGTTTTTT. Protein product: CASRKTGTEGELFF. This chain joins TRBV6-5 and TRBJ2-2, with TRBD1 identical over 7 bases. CDR3 length: 14 residues. The V gene's germline CDR1 is MNHEY and CDR2 SVGAGI. The V segment lost 6 bases and the J segment 8 bases; nucleotides outside the gene matches: 9.

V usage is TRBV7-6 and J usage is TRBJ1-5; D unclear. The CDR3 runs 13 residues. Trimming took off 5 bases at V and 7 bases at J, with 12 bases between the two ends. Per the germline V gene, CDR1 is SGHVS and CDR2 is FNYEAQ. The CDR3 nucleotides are TGTGCCAGCAGCATAGGGAGGGAACAGCCCCAGCATTTT. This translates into CASSIGREQPQHF.

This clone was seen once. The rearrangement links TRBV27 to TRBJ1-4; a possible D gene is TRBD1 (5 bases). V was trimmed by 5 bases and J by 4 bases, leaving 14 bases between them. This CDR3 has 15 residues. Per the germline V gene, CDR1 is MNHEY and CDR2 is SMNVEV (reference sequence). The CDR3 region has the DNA TGTGCCAGCAGTCCCCGGGGGGGATTTAATGAAAAACTGTTTTTT. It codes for CASSPRGGFNEKLFF. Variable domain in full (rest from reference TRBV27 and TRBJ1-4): EAQVTQNPRYLITVTGKKLTVTCSQNMNHEYMSWYRQDPGLGLRQIYYSMNVEVTDKGDVPEGYKVSRKEKRNFPLILESPSPNQTSLYFCASSPRGGFNEKLFFGSGTQLSVL.

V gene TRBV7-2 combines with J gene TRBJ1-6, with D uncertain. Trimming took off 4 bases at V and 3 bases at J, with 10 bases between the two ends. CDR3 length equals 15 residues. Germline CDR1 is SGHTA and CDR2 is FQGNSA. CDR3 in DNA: TGTGCCAGCAGCTATGGCAGGAACTATAATTCACCCCTCCACTTT. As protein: CASSYGRNYNSPLHF.

CDR3 nucleotide sequence: TGTGCCTGGGCCCCGGGGAATGAGCAGTTCTTC. Translation: CAWAPGNEQFF. The chain couples TRBV30 to TRBJ2-1; D possibly corresponds to TRBD2 (5 bases). Germline V gene lookup returns CDR1 GTSNPN and CDR2 SVGIG (reference sequence). V lost 5 bases to trimming and J lost 7 bases, with 9 bases between them. This CDR3 is built from 11 residues.

CDR3 nucleotide sequence: TGTGCCAGCAGCTCAAGACAGGCATCGAACACTGAAGCTTTCTTT. Protein product: CASSSRQASNTEAFF. The chain joins TRBV7-8 to TRBJ1-1, with D perhaps matching TRBD1 (6 bases). The CDR3 has 15 amino acids. Germline assignment: CDR1 SGHVS and CDR2 FQNEAQ. V lost 4 bases and J lost 1, with 13 bases in between. Looking up the rest from reference TRBV7-8 and TRBJ1-1 gives the full variable domain: GAGVSQSPRYKVAKRGQDVALRCDPISGHVSLFWYQQALGQGPEFLTYFQNEAQLDKSGLPSDRFFAERPEGSVSTLKIQRTQQEDSAVYLCASSSRQASNTEAFFGQGTRLTVV.

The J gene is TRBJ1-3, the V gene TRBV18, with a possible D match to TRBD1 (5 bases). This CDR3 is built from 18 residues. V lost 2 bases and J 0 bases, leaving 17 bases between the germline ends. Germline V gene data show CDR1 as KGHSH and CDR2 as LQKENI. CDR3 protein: CASSPLGQGPSSGNTIYF. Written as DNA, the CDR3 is TGTGCCAGCTCACCATTGGGGCAGGGCCCGAGCTCTGGAAACACCATATATTTT.

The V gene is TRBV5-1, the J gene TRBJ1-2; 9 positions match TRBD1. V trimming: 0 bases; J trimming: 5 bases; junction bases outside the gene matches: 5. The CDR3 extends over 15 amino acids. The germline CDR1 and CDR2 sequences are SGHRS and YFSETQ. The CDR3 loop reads CASSLDTGGLYGYTF. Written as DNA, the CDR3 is TGCGCCAGCAGCTTGGATACAGGGGGCTTGTATGGCTACACCTTC.

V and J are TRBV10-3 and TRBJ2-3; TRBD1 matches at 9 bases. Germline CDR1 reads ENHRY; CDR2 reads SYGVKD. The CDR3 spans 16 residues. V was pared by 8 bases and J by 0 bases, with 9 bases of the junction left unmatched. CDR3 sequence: CAIQQGAAISTDTQYF. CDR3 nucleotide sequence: TGTGCCATCCAACAGGGGGCGGCTATTAGCACAGATACGCAGTATTTT.

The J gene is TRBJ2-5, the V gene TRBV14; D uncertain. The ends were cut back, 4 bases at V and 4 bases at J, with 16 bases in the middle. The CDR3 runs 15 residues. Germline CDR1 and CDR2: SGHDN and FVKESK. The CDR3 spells CASSRRVQAGETQYF. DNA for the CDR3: TGTGCCAGCAGCCGCCGGGTGCAAGCCGGAGAGACCCAGTACTTC.

The CDR3 is CASSQSFTDTQYF. CDR3 coding DNA: TGTGCCAGCAGCCAATCCTTCACAGATACGCAGTATTTT. This chain links TRBV3-1 (or the pseudogene TRBV3-2) with TRBJ2-3; D not certain. V lost 2 bases, J lost 2 bases, and 5 bases lay in between. In germline, CDR1 is LGHDT, CDR2 YNNKEL (reference sequence). There are 13 residues in the CDR3.

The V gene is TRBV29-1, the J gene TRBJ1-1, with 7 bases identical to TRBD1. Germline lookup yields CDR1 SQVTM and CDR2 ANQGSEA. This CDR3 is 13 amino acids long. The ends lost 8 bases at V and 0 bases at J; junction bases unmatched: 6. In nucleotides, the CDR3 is TGCAGCACAATGACAGGGCTGAACACTGAAGCTTTCTTT. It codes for CSTMTGLNTEAFF.

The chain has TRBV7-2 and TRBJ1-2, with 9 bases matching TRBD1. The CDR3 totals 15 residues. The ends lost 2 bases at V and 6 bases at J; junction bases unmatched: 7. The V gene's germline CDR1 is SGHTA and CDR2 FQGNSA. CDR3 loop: CASSLYGGTGNGYTF. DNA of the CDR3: TGTGCCAGCAGCTTATATGGGGGGACAGGGAATGGCTACACCTTC.

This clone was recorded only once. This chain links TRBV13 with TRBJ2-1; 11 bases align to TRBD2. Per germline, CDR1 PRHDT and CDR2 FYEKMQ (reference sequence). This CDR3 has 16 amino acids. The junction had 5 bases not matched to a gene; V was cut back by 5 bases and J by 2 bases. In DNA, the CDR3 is TGTGCCAGCAGCGGGGGACTAGCGGACGCCTACAATGAGCAGTTCTTC. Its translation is CASSGGLADAYNEQFF.

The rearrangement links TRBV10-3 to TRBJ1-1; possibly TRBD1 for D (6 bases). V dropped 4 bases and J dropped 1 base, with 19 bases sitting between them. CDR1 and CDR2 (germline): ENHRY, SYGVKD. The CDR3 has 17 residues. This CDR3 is CAISGQQQGLGNTEAFF. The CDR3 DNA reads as TGTGCCATCAGTGGACAACAACAGGGTTTGGGGAACACTGAAGCTTTCTTT.

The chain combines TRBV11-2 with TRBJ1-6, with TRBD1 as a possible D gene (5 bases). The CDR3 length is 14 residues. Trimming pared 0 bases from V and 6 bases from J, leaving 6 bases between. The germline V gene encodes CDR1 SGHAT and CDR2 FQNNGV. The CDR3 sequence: CASSLETANSPLHF. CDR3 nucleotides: TGTGCCAGCAGCTTAGAGACAGCTAATTCACCCCTCCACTTT.

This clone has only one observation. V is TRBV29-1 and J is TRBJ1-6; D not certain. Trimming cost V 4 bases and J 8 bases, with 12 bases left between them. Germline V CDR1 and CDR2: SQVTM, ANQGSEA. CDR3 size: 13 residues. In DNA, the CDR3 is TGCAGCGTTGTCCCGGAGTTTGATTCACCCCTCCACTTT. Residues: CSVVPEFDSPLHF.

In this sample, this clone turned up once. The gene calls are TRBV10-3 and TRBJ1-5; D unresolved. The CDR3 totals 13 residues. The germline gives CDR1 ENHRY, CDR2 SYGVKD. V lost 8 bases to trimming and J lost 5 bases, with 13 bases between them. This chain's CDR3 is CAIVSLRDQPQHF. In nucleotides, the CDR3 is TGTGCCATCGTCTCACTTCGGGATCAGCCCCAGCATTTT.

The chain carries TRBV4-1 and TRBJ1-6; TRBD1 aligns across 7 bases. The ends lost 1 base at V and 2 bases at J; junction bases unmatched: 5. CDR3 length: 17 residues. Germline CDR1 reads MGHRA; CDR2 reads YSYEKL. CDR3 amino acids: CASSQADRAAYNSPLHF. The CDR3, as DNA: TGCGCCAGCAGCCAAGCCGACAGGGCAGCCTATAATTCACCCCTCCACTTT.

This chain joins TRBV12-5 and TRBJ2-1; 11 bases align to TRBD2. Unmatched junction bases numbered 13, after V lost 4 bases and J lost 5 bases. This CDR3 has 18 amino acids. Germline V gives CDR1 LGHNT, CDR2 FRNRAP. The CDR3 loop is CASGSLANSGGADNEQFF. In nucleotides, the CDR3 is TGTGCTAGTGGTTCCCTCGCCAATAGCGGGGGGGCGGACAATGAGCAGTTCTTC.

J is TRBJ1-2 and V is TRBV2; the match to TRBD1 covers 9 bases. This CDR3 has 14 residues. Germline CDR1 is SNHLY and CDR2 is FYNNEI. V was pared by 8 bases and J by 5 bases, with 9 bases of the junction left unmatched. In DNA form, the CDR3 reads TGTGCCAGCTCTTTCAGGACAGGGGAATATGGCTACACCTTC. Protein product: CASSFRTGEYGYTF.

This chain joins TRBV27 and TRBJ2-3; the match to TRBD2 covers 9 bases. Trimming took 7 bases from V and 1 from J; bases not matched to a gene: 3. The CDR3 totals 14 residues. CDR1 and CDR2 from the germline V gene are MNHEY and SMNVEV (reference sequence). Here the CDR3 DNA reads TGTGCCAGCACCGGACTAGCGCGCACAGATACGCAGTATTTT. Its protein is CASTGLARTDTQYF.

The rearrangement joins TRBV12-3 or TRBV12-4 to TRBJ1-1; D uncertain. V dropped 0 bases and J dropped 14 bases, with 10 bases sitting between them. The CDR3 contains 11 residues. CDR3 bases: TGTGCCAGCAGTTTAGCCTTTGTGTTATTCTTT. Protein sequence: CASSLAFVLFF.

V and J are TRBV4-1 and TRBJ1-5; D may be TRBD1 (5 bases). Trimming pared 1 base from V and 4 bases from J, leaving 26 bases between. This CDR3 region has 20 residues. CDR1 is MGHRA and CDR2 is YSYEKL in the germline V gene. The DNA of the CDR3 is TGCGCCAGCAGCCAAGTTGTTTATCGGGGGGAGGGGTCAGTTAATCAGCCCCAGCATTTT. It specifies CASSQVVYRGEGSVNQPQHF.

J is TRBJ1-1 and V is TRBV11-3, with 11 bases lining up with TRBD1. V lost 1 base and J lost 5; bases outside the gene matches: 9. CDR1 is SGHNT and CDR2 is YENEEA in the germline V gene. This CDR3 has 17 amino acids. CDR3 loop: CASSLGTGQGAATEAFF. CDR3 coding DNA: TGTGCCAGCAGCTTAGGGACAGGACAGGGGGCTGCTACTGAAGCTTTCTTT. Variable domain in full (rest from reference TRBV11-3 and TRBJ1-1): EAGVVQSPRYKIIEKKQPVAFWCNPISGHNTLYWYLQNLGQGPELLIRYENEEAVDDSQLPKDRFSAERLKGVDSTLKIQPAELGDSAVYLCASSLGTGQGAATEAFFGQGTRLTVV.

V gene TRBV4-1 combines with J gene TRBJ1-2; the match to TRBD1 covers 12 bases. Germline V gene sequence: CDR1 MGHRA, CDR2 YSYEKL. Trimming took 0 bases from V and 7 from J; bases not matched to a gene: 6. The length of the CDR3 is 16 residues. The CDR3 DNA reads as TGCGCCAGCAGCCAAGATCGGGACAGGGGGCAGGGTGGCTACACCTTC. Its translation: CASSQDRDRGQGGYTF.

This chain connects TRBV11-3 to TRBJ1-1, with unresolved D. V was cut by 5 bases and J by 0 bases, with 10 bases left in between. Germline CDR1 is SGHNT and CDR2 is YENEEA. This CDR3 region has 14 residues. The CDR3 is CASSEDSMNTEAFF. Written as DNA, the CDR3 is TGTGCCAGCAGCGAAGACTCCATGAACACTGAAGCTTTCTTT.

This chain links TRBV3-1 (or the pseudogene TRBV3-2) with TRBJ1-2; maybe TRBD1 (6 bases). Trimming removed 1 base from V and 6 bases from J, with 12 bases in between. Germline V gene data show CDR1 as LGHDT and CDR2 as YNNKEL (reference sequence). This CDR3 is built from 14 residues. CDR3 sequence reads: CASSQVQGRNGYTF. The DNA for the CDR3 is TGTGCCAGCAGCCAAGTACAGGGTAGGAATGGCTACACCTTC.

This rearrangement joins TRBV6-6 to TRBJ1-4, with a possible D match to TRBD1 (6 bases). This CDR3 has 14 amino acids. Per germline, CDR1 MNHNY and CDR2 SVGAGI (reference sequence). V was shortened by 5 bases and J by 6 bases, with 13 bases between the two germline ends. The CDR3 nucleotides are TGTGCCAGCAGTCAACAGGGAGTCGATGAAAAACTGTTTTTT. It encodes CASSQQGVDEKLFF.